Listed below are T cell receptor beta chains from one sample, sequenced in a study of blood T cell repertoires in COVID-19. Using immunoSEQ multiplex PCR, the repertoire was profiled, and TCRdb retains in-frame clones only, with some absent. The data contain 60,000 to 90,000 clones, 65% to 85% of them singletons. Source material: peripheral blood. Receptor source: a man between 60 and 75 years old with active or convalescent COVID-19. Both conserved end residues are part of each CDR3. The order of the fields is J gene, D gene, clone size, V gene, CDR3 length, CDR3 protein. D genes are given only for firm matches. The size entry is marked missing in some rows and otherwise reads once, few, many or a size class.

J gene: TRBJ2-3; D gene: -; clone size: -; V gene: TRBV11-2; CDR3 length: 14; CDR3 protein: CASSLSLSTDTQYF
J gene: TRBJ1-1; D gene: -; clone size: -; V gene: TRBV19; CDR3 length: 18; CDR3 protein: CASSIPLTIAGTNTEAFF
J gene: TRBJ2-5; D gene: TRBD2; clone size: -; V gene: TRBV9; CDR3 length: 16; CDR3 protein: CASSAGTSGRQETQYF
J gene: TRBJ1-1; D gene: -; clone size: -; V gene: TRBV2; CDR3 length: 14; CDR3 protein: CASSPRHTNTEAFF
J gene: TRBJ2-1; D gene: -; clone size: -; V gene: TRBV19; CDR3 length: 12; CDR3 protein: CASRDSYNEQFF
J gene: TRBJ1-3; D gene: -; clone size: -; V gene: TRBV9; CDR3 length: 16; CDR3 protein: CASSTLGTPPGNTIYF
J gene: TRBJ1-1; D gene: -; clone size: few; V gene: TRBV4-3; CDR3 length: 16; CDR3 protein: CASSQEKDSPNTEAFF
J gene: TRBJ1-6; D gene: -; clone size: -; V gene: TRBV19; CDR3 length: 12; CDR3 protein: CASWGRAGPLHF
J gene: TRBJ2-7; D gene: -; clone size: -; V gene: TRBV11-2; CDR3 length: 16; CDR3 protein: CASSPGTLTSKYEQYF
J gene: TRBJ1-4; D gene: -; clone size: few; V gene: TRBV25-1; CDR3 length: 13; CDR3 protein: CASSRDGPEKLFF
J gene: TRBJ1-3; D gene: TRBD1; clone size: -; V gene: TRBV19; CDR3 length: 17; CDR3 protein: CASSWDSHSLSGNTIYF
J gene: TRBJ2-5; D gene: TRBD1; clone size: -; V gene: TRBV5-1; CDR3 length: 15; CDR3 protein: CASSSRQGAGETQYF
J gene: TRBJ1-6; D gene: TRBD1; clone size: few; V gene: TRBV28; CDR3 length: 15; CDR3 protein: CASSLGQGASSPLHF
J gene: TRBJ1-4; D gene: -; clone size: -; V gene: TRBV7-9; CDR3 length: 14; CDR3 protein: CASSQQGKVEKLFF
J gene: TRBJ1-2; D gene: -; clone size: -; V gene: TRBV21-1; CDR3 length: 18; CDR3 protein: CASTLKGVCVSCRFGYTF
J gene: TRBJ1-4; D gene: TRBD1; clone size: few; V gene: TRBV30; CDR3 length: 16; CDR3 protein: CAWSDLADRVGEKLFF
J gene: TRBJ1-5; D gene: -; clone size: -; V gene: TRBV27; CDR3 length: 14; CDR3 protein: CASSLARGYQPQHF
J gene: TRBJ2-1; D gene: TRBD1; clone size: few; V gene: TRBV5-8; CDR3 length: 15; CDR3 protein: CASSLRTGGSNEQFF
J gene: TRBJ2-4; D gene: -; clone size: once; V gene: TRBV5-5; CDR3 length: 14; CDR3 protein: CASSLFLTVGIQYF
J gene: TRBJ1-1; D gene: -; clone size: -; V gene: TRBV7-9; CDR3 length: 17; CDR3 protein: CASSPVGVSRVDTEAFF
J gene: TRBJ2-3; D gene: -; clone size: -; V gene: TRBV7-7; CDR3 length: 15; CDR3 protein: CASSLGVPSTDTQYF
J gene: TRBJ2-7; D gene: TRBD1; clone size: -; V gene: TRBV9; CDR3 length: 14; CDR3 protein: CASSVDRGLGEQYF
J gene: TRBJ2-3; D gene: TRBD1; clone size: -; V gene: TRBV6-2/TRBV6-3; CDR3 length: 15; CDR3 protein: CASSRGGQGADTQYF
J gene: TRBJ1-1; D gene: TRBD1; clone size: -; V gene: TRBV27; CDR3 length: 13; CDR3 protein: CASSSRTGQQAFF
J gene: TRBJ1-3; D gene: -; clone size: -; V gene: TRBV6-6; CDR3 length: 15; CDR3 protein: CASRPQGHSGNTIYF
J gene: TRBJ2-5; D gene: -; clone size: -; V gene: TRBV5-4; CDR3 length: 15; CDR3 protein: CASSWRSGAGETQYF
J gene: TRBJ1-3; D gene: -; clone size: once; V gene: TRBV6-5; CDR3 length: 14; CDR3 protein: CASSSTGIGNTIYF
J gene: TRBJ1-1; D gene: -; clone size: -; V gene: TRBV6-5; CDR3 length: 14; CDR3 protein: CASSYGAASTEAFF
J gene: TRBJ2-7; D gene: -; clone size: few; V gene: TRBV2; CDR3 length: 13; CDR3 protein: CASSVGRDNEQYF
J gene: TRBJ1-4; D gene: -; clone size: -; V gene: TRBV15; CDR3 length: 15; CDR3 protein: CATSRDKEGSEKLFF
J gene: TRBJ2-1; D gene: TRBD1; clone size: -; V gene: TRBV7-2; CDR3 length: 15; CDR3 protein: CASSVGTGSYNEQFF
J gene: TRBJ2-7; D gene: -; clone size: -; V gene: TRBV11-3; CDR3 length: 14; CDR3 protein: CASSLGAASYEQYF
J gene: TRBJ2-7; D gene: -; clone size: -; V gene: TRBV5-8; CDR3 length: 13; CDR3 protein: CASSLVGPSQQYF
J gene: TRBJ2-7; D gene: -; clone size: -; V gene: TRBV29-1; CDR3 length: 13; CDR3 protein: CSVELGAWGEQYF
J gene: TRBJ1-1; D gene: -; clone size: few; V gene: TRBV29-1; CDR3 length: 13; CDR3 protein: CSAPGVQGSIAFF